This TCR beta chain was identified during a study of OX40 agonist ivuxolimab in advanced cancers. A few counts support this clone. Its matching antigen is unknown. Repertoires were generated with immunoSEQ multiplex PCR, while TCRdb's copy carries only in-frame clones and drops some. This table holds just under 75,000 clones, 80% to 95% found once. Germline-derived CDR1 and CDR2 are SGHDN and FVKESK. V dropped 2 bases and J dropped 3 bases, with 7 bases sitting between them. CDR3 length: 13 residues. General study results and limits: The authors did not determine the antigen specificity of the expanded peripheral T cells.

The receptor was derived from an adult with an advanced solid tumor such as melanoma, head and neck, liver or kidney cancer. The chain uses TRBV14 and TRBJ1-1; D unclear. The sample here was CD4+ or CD8+ T cells sorted from blood, taken in a trial of the OX40 agonist ivuxolimab. CDR3 region: CASSQSWDTEAFF. DNA of the CDR3: TGTGCCAGCAGCCAAAGTTGGGACACTGAAGCTTTCTTT.